The TCR beta chain under discussion was sequenced for a study of molecular identifiers for immune sequencing clone quantification. Germline-derived CDR1 and CDR2 are DFQATT and SNEGSKA (reference sequence). This CDR3 is 15 amino acids long. Deletions cut 0 bases from V and 1 base from J, with 12 bases between. Many counts were recorded for this clonotype. The authors gated naive CD8 T cells as CD8+CD4-CCR7+CD45RA+ for sorting. Via MiXCR, TCRdb re-called the PCR reads, giving one row per CDR3 protein. The table includes about half a million distinct CDR3 sequences, 20% to 25% detected once. Sequencing was performed on naive CD8+ T cells from blood, with Jurkat cell RNA spiked in. The subset was: FACS-sorted CD8+CD4-CCR7+CD45RA+ naive T cells. This TCR came from a human donor in good health. Some libraries in this study had Jurkat cell RNA spiked in. The chain is built from TRBV20-1 and TRBJ1-1; D is perhaps TRBD1 (6 bases). This chain's CDR3 is CSARDLGQSNTEAFF. The CDR3 DNA sequence: TGCAGTGCTAGAGATCTTGGACAGTCGAACACTGAAGCTTTCTTT.